Below are 27 T cell receptor beta chains sequenced from a single sample in a study of T cells in Graves' hyperthyroidism and ophthalmopathy. Amplified regions were TCR beta CDR3 sequences from RNA transcripts. Researchers ran a first-round RT-PCR on the TCR CDR3 using the HTBI primer set. TCRdb re-analysed the multiplex PCR reads in MiXCR, keeping a single row per CDR3 protein. The table has approximately 870,000 distinct CDR3 sequences, 38% seen once. Sequencing was carried out using blood. The receptors shown here come from a man younger than 30 with Graves' hyperthyroidism.

The rearrangement joins TRBV6-1 to TRBJ2-7; TRBD2 matches at 14 bases. Germline CDR1 is MNHNS and CDR2 is SASEGT. This CDR3 has 15 residues. After removal of 6 bases from V and 6 bases from J, the junction contained 7 bases not matched to a gene. CDR3 amino acids: CASRPGLAGESEQYF. In DNA, the CDR3 is TGTGCCAGCAGACCGGGACTAGCGGGAGAATCCGAGCAGTACTTC.

Concerning this clonotype itself: A read error may produce the germline difference seen at one junction end. This chain uses TRBV10-1 with TRBJ2-2, with D tentatively TRBD2 (5 bases). This CDR3 is built from 15 residues. The V gene's germline CDR1 is WNHNN and CDR2 SYGVQD (reference sequence). Here the CDR3 reads CSSSVEGSNTGELFF. CDR3 bases: TGTTCCAGCAGCGTAGAGGGATCGAACACCGGGGAGCTGTTTTTT.

The gene calls are TRBV25-1 and TRBJ1-1; TRBD1 matches 7 bases. Germline CDR1 MGHDK, CDR2 SYGVNS. CDR3 length: 15 residues. V shed 4 bases, J shed 5 bases, and the junction held 10 bases outside the gene matches. The chain's CDR3 is CASSASTGLVTEAFF. Written as DNA, the CDR3 is TGTGCCAGCAGTGCCTCGACAGGGTTGGTGACTGAAGCTTTCTTT. Full variable domain (remainder filled in from reference TRBV25-1 and TRBJ1-1): EADIYQTPRYLVIGTGKKITLECSQTMGHDKMYWYQQDPGMELHLIHYSYGVNSTEKGDLSSESTVSRIRTEHFPLTLESARPSHTSQYLCASSASTGLVTEAFFGQGTRLTVV.

This chain connects TRBV20-1 to TRBJ1-6; D is uncertain. CDR1 and CDR2 from the germline V gene are DFQATT and SNEGSKA (reference sequence). Trimming took off 0 bases at V and 0 bases at J, with 6 bases between the two ends. The CDR3 runs 15 residues. DNA of the CDR3: TGCAGTGCTAGAGAAAGAAGCTCCTATAATTCACCCCTCCACTTT. This sequence encodes CSARERSSYNSPLHF.

This clonotype has at least ten counts. V usage is TRBV20-1 and J usage is TRBJ1-1; TRBD1 might be the D (5 bases). V dropped 0 bases and J dropped 4 bases, with 21 bases sitting between them. From germline, CDR1 is DFQATT and CDR2 SNEGSKA (reference sequence). This CDR3 contains 17 residues. In DNA, the CDR3 is TGCAGTGCTAGAGATTTTAGACGGGGGGGGTTATTCACTGAAGCTTTCTTT. As protein: CSARDFRRGGLFTEAFF.

This clonotype was found many times. The chain recombines TRBV10-2 with TRBJ1-5; weak D call: TRBD1 (5 bases). The CDR3 totals 14 residues. The V gene's germline CDR1 is WSHSY and CDR2 SAAADI. Trimming took 4 bases from V and 1 from J, leaving 8 bases between them. CDR3 sequence (DNA): TGCGCCAGCAGTGTTTGGGACAGCAATCAGCCCCAGCATTTT. This encodes CASSVWDSNQPQHF.

With respect to this clonotype: It may be a read error: a sequence one base away is much more abundant. The chain is built from TRBV7-7 and TRBJ2-5, with no clear D. This CDR3 has 15 amino acids. Germline CDR1 is SSHAT and CDR2 is FNYEAQ (reference sequence). CDR3 residues: CAGSLFVENQETQYF. DNA for the CDR3: TGTGCTGGCAGCTTATTCGTCGAAAATCAAGAGACCCAGTACTTC.

On this clonotype itself: This may arise from a read error, as a much more abundant clone is one base away. The CDR3 DNA reads as TGTGCCACCAGTGACCCGGGACAGGGGATGGAGACCCAGTACTTC. It codes for CATSDPGQGMETQYF. The J gene is TRBJ2-5, the V gene TRBV24-1; 10 nucleotides agree with TRBD1. Germline assignment: CDR1 KGHDR and CDR2 SFDVKD. The CDR3 loop spans 15 amino acids. J was trimmed by 5 bases and V by 4 bases; bases with no gene match: 6.

This chain links TRBV5-1 with TRBJ2-5, with D perhaps TRBD1 (6 bases). This CDR3 region has 14 residues. V was trimmed by 4 bases and J by 5 bases, leaving 15 bases between them. The V gene's germline CDR1 is SGHRS and CDR2 YFSETQ. The CDR3 nucleotides read TGCGCCAGCAGCCTACAACAGGGCTGGGAGACCCAGTACTTC. It yields the protein CASSLQQGWETQYF.

This clonotype was detected many times. The chain carries TRBV2 and TRBJ1-1, with D perhaps matching TRBD1 (5 bases). The germline V and J ends were trimmed by 7 bases and 4 bases, with 10 bases remaining between them. This CDR3 contains 12 residues. Germline CDR1 reads SNHLY; CDR2 reads FYNNEI. The CDR3 bases are TGTGCCAGCAACCGGGGCCCCACTGAAGCTTTCTTT. Its protein product is CASNRGPTEAFF.

The chain couples TRBV9 to TRBJ1-1; no clear D gene. The ends were cut back, 0 bases at V and 1 base at J, with 10 bases in the middle. Germline CDR1 is SGDLS and CDR2 is YYNGEE. CDR3 length equals 15 residues. The CDR3 loop is CASSVASYPNTEAFF. DNA for the CDR3: TGTGCCAGCAGCGTAGCGAGTTACCCGAACACTGAAGCTTTCTTT.

Note on this clonotype: A read error may account for a junction end that differs from germline. The chain couples TRBV7-2 to TRBJ2-2, with D perhaps being TRBD1 or TRBD2 (5 bases each). Per germline, CDR1 SGHTA and CDR2 FQGNSA. This CDR3 contains 14 residues. Here the CDR3 DNA reads TGTGCTAGCAGCCGGGGCAGGTCCACCGGGGAGCTGTTTTTT. Its protein is CASSRGRSTGELFF.

The chain recombines TRBV29-1 with TRBJ2-5, with D possibly matching TRBD2 (6 bases). Trimming took off 1 base at V and 3 bases at J, with 12 bases between the two ends. Looked up from germline, CDR1 is SQVTM and CDR2 is ANQGSEA. The CDR3 loop spans 14 amino acids. CDR3 DNA sequence: TGCAGCGTTGAAGCGGTGGGGGGAAAAGAGACCCAGTACTTC. This encodes CSVEAVGGKETQYF.

Only a few counts were recorded for this clonotype. This CDR3 is CASSPTGEWPQHF. The CDR3 nucleotides read TGTGCCAGCAGCCCAACAGGGGAGTGGCCCCAGCATTTT. This sequence joins TRBV11-3 and TRBJ1-5; 7 bases align to TRBD1. The CDR3 consists of 13 residues. J was trimmed by 9 bases and V by 5 bases; bases with no gene match: 7. Germline V lookup: CDR1 SGHNT, CDR2 YENEEA.

The V and J genes are TRBV12-3 or TRBV12-4 and TRBJ2-7, with D unclear. The CDR3 is 13 residues long. V was shortened by 5 bases and J by 2 bases, with 10 bases between the two germline ends. The CDR3 region has the DNA TGTGCCAGCAGTATATTCGGGCCCTACGAGCAGTACTTC. Its translation is CASSIFGPYEQYF.

This clonotype came up a few times. This chain connects TRBV20-1 to TRBJ2-7; 12 bases align to TRBD2. With 5 bases clipped from V and 2 bases from J, the junction kept 4 bases outside the gene matches. Germline assignment: CDR1 DFQATT and CDR2 SNEGSKA (reference sequence). There are 14 residues in the CDR3. CDR3 sequence reads: CSALRTSGAYEQYF. The DNA of the CDR3 is TGCAGTGCTCTTCGGACTAGCGGGGCCTACGAGCAGTACTTC.

This clonotype has a handful of counts. V and J are TRBV6-5 and TRBJ1-2; no clear D. Germline V gene data show CDR1 as MNHEY and CDR2 as SVGAGI. The V and J ends lost 0 bases and 7 bases respectively, with 12 bases between them. This CDR3 spans 14 amino acids. The DNA of the CDR3 is TGTGCCAGCAGTTACTCTTCGGGGTTGGGTGGCTACACCTTC. It specifies CASSYSSGLGGYTF.

The sample holds many counts of this clonotype. The chain employs TRBV25-1 and TRBJ2-5; D may be TRBD1 (5 bases). CDR1 and CDR2 (germline): MGHDK, SYGVNS. The CDR3 sequence is 14 residues long. Trimming took 1 base from V and 3 from J, leaving 9 bases between them. The CDR3 loop reads CASSESQGEETQYF. Written as DNA, the CDR3 is TGTGCCAGCAGTGAATCACAAGGGGAAGAGACCCAGTACTTC.

This clonotype was observed many times. The genes are TRBV7-3 and TRBJ1-6; D possibly corresponds to TRBD1 (6 bases). Germline V CDR1 and CDR2: SGHTA, FQGTGA. Deletions cut 1 base from V and 10 bases from J, with 14 bases between. CDR3 length equals 15 residues. CDR3 coding DNA: TGTGCCAGCAGCTTAATAGGCAGGGGTGTCTCACCCCTCCACTTT. Translated: CASSLIGRGVSPLHF.

The chain links TRBV7-3 to TRBJ1-2; D is unresolved. V gave up 4 bases and J gave up 4 bases, with 13 bases separating them. Germline V gene data show CDR1 as SGHTA and CDR2 as FQGTGA. There are 14 residues in the CDR3. DNA of the CDR3: TGTGCCAGCAGCTCTCTTAGCGGGAGCTATGGCTACACCTTC. Translating it yields CASSSLSGSYGYTF.

Worth noting for this clonotype: A read error is possible here, since a much larger clone lies one base away. The rearrangement uses TRBV5-6 and TRBJ2-7; D call uncertain. This CDR3 has 11 residues. Germline V lookup: CDR1 SGHDT, CDR2 YYEEEE. V was cut by 4 bases and J by 7 bases, with 9 bases left in between. The CDR3 reads CASSLNWEQYF. The DNA of the CDR3 is TGTGCCAGCAGCCTGAATTGGGAGCAGTACTTC. Full variable domain (outside the CDR3, taken from reference TRBV5-6 and TRBJ2-7): DAGVTQSPTHLIKTRGQQVTLRCSPKSGHDTVSWYQQALGQGPQFIFQYYEEEERQRGNFPDRFSGHQFPNYSSELNVNALLLGDSALYLCASSLNWEQYFGPGTRLTVT.

This clonotype was counted many times. The J gene is TRBJ2-7, the V gene TRBV24-1; 7 bases align to TRBD1. The V and J ends lost 1 base and 6 bases, in that order; junction bases with no gene match: 2. CDR1 is KGHDR, CDR2 SFDVKD, per germline. There are 13 residues in the CDR3. CDR3 sequence (DNA): TGTGCCACCAGTGATTTAGCAGGGGGCGAGCAGTACTTC. It is translated as CATSDLAGGEQYF.

The chain is built from TRBV6-5 and TRBJ2-5; D is unclear. CDR1 and CDR2 from the germline V gene are MNHEY and SVGAGI. V lost 3 bases and J lost 3, with 5 bases in between. The CDR3 covers 12 residues. CDR3 in amino acids: CASSYTEETQYF. The CDR3 DNA sequence: TGTGCCAGCAGTTATACCGAAGAGACCCAGTACTTC.

This clonotype was seen repeatedly, ten times or more. V and J are TRBV15 and TRBJ1-3; D might be TRBD1 (5 bases). Trimming pared 0 bases from V and 0 bases from J, leaving 12 bases between. Germline V gives CDR1 LNHNV, CDR2 YYDKDF (reference sequence). The CDR3 runs 17 residues. Written as DNA, the CDR3 is TGTGCCACCAGCAGAGAGAGTGGGGACCTCTCTGGAAACACCATATATTTT. Its translation is CATSRESGDLSGNTIYF.

This clonotype occurred once. The CDR3 spells CARSPGHPNTEAFF. The DNA for the CDR3 is TGTGCCAGAAGCCCGGGACACCCGAACACTGAAGCTTTCTTT. The chain combines TRBV6-6 with TRBJ1-1; maybe TRBD1 (6 bases). This CDR3 contains 14 residues. V lost 9 bases and J 1 base, leaving 15 bases between the germline ends. Germline-derived CDR1 and CDR2 are MNHNY and SVGAGI (reference sequence).

This clonotype has ten or more counts. The genes are TRBV7-3 and TRBJ1-6; D gene ambiguous. Trimming pared 5 bases from V and 6 bases from J, leaving 11 bases between. Per germline, CDR1 SGHTA and CDR2 FQGTGA. The CDR3 contains 14 residues. Written as DNA, the CDR3 is TGTGCCAGCAGCGCCGGGAACGTTAATTCACCCCTCCACTTT. This encodes CASSAGNVNSPLHF.

The chain joins TRBV20-1 to TRBJ1-6; D uncertain. The CDR3 covers 14 residues. Per the germline V gene, CDR1 is DFQATT and CDR2 is SNEGSKA (reference sequence). V was pared by 0 bases and J by 4 bases, with 7 bases between. The CDR3, as DNA: TGCAGTGCTAGAGATGGGTCGTATAATTCACCCCTCCACTTT. Its protein is CSARDGSYNSPLHF.